These 10 T cell receptor beta chains were sequenced from one sample in a study of shared clonotypes between healthy human individuals. Only in-frame clones appear in the TCRdb table, and some are missing; sequencing was by immunoSEQ multiplex PCR. The data contain about 190,000 clones, approximately 61% of them singletons. Specimen: memory CD4+ T cells sorted from blood. Noted subset: CD45RA-negative fraction. All receptors derive from a man aged 30 to 45 in good health.

This chain uses TRBV7-6 with TRBJ1-3; no clear D gene. CDR1 and CDR2 from the germline V gene are SGHVS and FNYEAQ. Trimming left V 1 base short and J 0 bases short, with 7 bases between. The CDR3 sequence is 15 residues long. The CDR3: CASSLGRSSGNTIYF. In DNA form, the CDR3 reads TGTGCCAGCAGCTTAGGGCGGAGCTCTGGAAACACCATATATTTT. Combining the CDR3 with reference TRBV7-6 and TRBJ1-3 gives the whole variable domain GAGVSQSPRYKVTKRGQDVALRCDPISGHVSLYWYRQALGQGPEFLTYFNYEAQQDKSGLPNDRFSAERPEGSISTLTIQRTEQRDSAMYRCASSLGRSSGNTIYFGEGSWLTVV.

The gene calls are TRBV7-2 and TRBJ2-5; D unresolved. Germline CDR1 is SGHTA and CDR2 is FQGNSA. The CDR3 extends over 13 amino acids. Trimming removed 3 bases at V and 5 bases at J, with 10 bases between. The CDR3 region is CASSFGPEETQYF. The CDR3 DNA reads TGTGCCAGCAGCTTCGGGCCTGAGGAGACCCAGTACTTC.

This clone was counted only a few times. V gene TRBV29-1 combines with J gene TRBJ2-7, with D possibly being TRBD1 or TRBD2 (5 bases each). The CDR3 is made up of 13 amino acids. V was shortened by 4 bases and J by 2 bases, with 12 bases between the two germline ends. CDR1 and CDR2 (germline): SQVTM, ANQGSEA. CDR3 coding DNA: TGCAGCGTTGCCGGGACCCAGACCTACGAGCAGTACTTC. This encodes CSVAGTQTYEQYF.

CDR3 in DNA: TGTGCCAGCAGCTTGGCCACGGCGGTAAGCTCCTACAATGAGCAGTTCTTC. Protein product: CASSLATAVSSYNEQFF. V and J are TRBV5-4 and TRBJ2-1; D is undetermined. The CDR3 length is 17 residues. Germline loops: CDR1 SGHNT, CDR2 YYREEE (reference sequence). Trimming took 0 bases from V and 0 from J, leaving 13 bases between them.

This chain connects TRBV6-1 to TRBJ2-4; D is possibly TRBD1 (6 bases). Per germline, CDR1 MNHNS and CDR2 SASEGT. The CDR3 runs to 15 residues. V was pared by 1 base and J by 1 base, with 8 bases between. The DNA of the CDR3 is TGTGCCAGCAGTGAAGTAAGGGGGGCCAAAAACATTCAGTACTTC. Its translation is CASSEVRGAKNIQYF.

The chain joins TRBV25-1 to TRBJ1-4; weak D call: TRBD1 (6 bases). There are 14 residues in the CDR3. Germline values: CDR1 MGHDK, CDR2 SYGVNS. V was pared by 5 bases and J by 0 bases, with 7 bases between. The CDR3 here is CASSTGPTNEKLFF. CDR3 nucleotide sequence: TGTGCCAGCAGTACAGGGCCAACTAATGAAAAACTGTTTTTT.

The V and J genes are TRBV6-5 and TRBJ1-1; no definite D call. The CDR3 length is 12 residues. Germline V gives CDR1 MNHEY, CDR2 SVGAGI. Trimming took 4 bases from V and 8 from J, leaving 11 bases between them. The CDR3 here is CASSSPGYEAFF. The CDR3, as DNA: TGTGCCAGCAGTTCACCAGGCTACGAAGCTTTCTTT.

The chain has TRBV2 and TRBJ2-7; D is possibly TRBD2 (6 bases). The CDR3 contains 14 residues. Trimming left V 6 bases short and J 3 bases short, with 15 bases between. Germline assignment: CDR1 SNHLY and CDR2 FYNNEI. CDR3 coding DNA: TGTGCCAGCAGCCTCCGGGACGGGAGCTACGAGCAGTACTTC. It is translated as CASSLRDGSYEQYF. Drawing the rest from reference TRBV2 and TRBJ2-7, the complete variable domain is EPEVTQTPSHQVTQMGQEVILRCVPISNHLYFYWYRQILGQKVEFLVSFYNNEISEKSEIFDDQFSVERPDGSNFTLKIRSTKLEDSAMYFCASSLRDGSYEQYFGPGTRLTVT.

This sequence joins TRBV18 and TRBJ2-5, with D tentatively TRBD2 (6 bases). The CDR3 sequence is 16 residues long. Looked up from germline, CDR1 is KGHSH and CDR2 is LQKENI. V was pared by 2 bases and J by 5 bases, with 18 bases between. The CDR3 DNA is TGTGCCAGCTCACCAGTCGGTCCTATTGGAGGGGAGACCCAGTACTTC. As protein: CASSPVGPIGGETQYF.

This clone was recorded at least ten times. The chain uses TRBV2 and TRBJ2-6; D may match TRBD1 or TRBD2 (5 bases each). The CDR3 has 17 amino acids. The V gene's germline CDR1 is SNHLY and CDR2 FYNNEI. The ends were cut back, 5 bases at V and 0 bases at J, with 14 bases in the middle. The CDR3 DNA reads as TGTGCCAGCAGTCTAGCAGGGACCTCCTCTGGGGCCAACGTCCTGACTTTC. Its translation: CASSLAGTSSGANVLTF.